This T cell receptor beta chain was profiled in a study of CD8+ T cells in alopecia areata. The CDR3 length is 16 residues. Per germline, CDR1 MGHRA and CDR2 YSYEKL. V was trimmed by 1 base and J by 4 bases, leaving 14 bases between them. On this clone: Its antigen is still unknown.

Study-level points and caveats: Tofacitinib yielded significantly lower scalp clonality and fewer expanded CD8+ clones among the top 100.

Treatment in this sample: oral pan-JAK inhibitor, 5-10 mg twice daily. Extraction and reverse transcription of RNA yielded cDNA as the sequencing template. Measured with immunoSEQ multiplex PCR; TCRdb has only the in-frame clones, and not every one. The sample has approximately 150,000 clones; 50% to 75% are singletons. The clonotype was recovered from a human donor with alopecia areata. The gene calls are TRBV4-1 and TRBJ2-1; D may be TRBD1 or TRBD2 (6 bases each). Sequencing used CD4+ T cells sorted from blood, obtained at roughly week 55, from a patient treated with tofacitinib. The CDR3 loop reads CASSQVGGREYNEQFF. Written as DNA, the CDR3 is TGCGCCAGCAGCCAAGTCGGGGGCCGGGAATACAATGAGCAGTTCTTC.